This T cell receptor beta chain originates from a study of blood T cell repertoires in COVID-19. Study as a whole: The samples span acute and convalescent COVID-19 from the United States, Italy and Spain. The analysed material was cDNA or gDNA that came from T cells, B-cell-depleted T cells, or PBMCs.

Authors' processing steps: Estimated nucleated cell counts came from reference gene primer amplification. Sequencing was performed with immunoSEQ multiplex PCR; in TCRdb, only in-frame clones are kept and a portion is missing. Clonal size and the V and J genes are those of that table, whereas D and trimming came from the DNA. The table lists 12,000 or so clones, more than 70% of them singletons, with around 5.6% in the top ten. The CDR3 has 15 amino acids. The J segment lost 12 bases and the V segment lost 3 bases, leaving 12 bases of the junction unmatched. From germline, CDR1 is ENHRY and CDR2 SYGVKD.

This chain joins TRBV10-3 and TRBJ2-2; 8 bases are a match to TRBD1. Sequenced: peripheral blood. This clonotype originated in a human donor in a cohort sampled during active COVID-19. CDR3 region: CAISEAPGGSLKLFF. The CDR3 coding sequence is TGTGCCATCAGTGAAGCTCCAGGGGGCAGTTTAAAGCTGTTTTTT.